The 10 T cell receptor beta chains in this list originate from one sample, sequenced in a study of cytomegalovirus exposure and HLA in healthy donors. PCR involved 60 Vbeta and 13 Jbeta primers. Profiled with immunoSEQ multiplex PCR; TCRdb holds only in-frame clones, not every one. The sample holds roughly 170,000 clones; roughly 79% are singletons and the top ten take 1.3%. Sequenced sample: PBMCs. The receptors derive from a man aged 25 to 40 in good health and CMV-seronegative.

The rearrangement joins TRBV11-2 to TRBJ2-5; TRBD1 matches at 8 bases. The CDR3 extends over 14 amino acids. Trimming cost V 5 bases and J 5 bases; bases outside gene matches: 7. Germline V gene data show CDR1 as SGHAT and CDR2 as FQNNGV. The CDR3 nucleotides are TGTGCCAGCAGCGCCCGGACAGGGTCCGAGACCCAGTACTTC. Its translation: CASSARTGSETQYF.

The chain couples TRBV6-5 to TRBJ1-2; D unresolved. V shed 5 bases and J shed 8 bases, with 9 bases lying between them. The CDR3 has 11 residues. From germline, CDR1 is MNHEY and CDR2 SVGAGI. CDR3 region: CASSHRGGYTF. The CDR3, as DNA: TGTGCCAGCAGTCACCGAGGAGGCTACACCTTC.

The genes are TRBV28 and TRBJ1-5; D not certain. CDR1 is MDHEN, CDR2 SYDVKM, per germline. The CDR3 length is 15 residues. V lost 8 bases and J 0 bases, leaving 14 bases between the germline ends. CDR3 in DNA: TGTGCCAGCCTGACCGGGGTATATAGCAATCAGCCCCAGCATTTT. It translates to CASLTGVYSNQPQHF.

This clone was counted between two and nine times. This chain connects TRBV30 to TRBJ2-1, with 16 bases that match TRBD2. This CDR3 has 18 amino acids. With V trimmed by 3 bases and J by 8 bases, 13 bases remained unmatched. Germline lookup yields CDR1 GTSNPN and CDR2 SVGIG (reference sequence). CDR3 bases: TGTGCCTGGAGATCTCCGGGACTAGCGGGGGGGCCCGTGTATGAGCAGTTCTTC. Its translation is CAWRSPGLAGGPVYEQFF.

V is TRBV11-1 and J is TRBJ2-7; D ambiguous. Germline assignment: CDR1 SGHAT and CDR2 FQDESV (reference sequence). The CDR3 is 13 amino acids. V dropped 5 bases and J dropped 6 bases, with 14 bases sitting between them. This CDR3 reads CASSPTSPGEQYF. The CDR3, as DNA: TGTGCCAGCAGCCCCACATCCCCGGGCGAGCAGTACTTC.

The gene calls are TRBV28 and TRBJ2-1, with 7 positions matching TRBD2. The CDR3 consists of 15 residues. The germline V gene encodes CDR1 MDHEN and CDR2 SYDVKM. V lost 3 bases to trimming and J lost 7 bases; unmatched junction nucleotides: 9. The chain's CDR3 is CASSFEAGLGNEQFF. DNA of the CDR3: TGTGCCAGCAGTTTCGAAGCGGGGTTGGGAAATGAGCAGTTCTTC.

This clone was observed once. This specimen includes other DNA sequences encoding the same CDR3. The chain carries TRBV19 and TRBJ2-7; 7 positions match TRBD1. From germline, CDR1 is LNHDA and CDR2 SQIVND (reference sequence). The ends lost 6 bases at V and 0 bases at J; junction bases unmatched: 5. The CDR3 consists of 14 residues. CDR3 protein: CASSYRDSSYEQYF. CDR3 nucleotides: TGTGCCAGTAGCTACCGGGACAGCTCCTACGAGCAGTACTTC.

The chain links TRBV5-6 to TRBJ1-5, with TRBD1 matching over 7 bases. The CDR3 runs to 17 residues. The ends lost 2 bases at V and 5 bases at J; junction bases unmatched: 13. The V gene's germline CDR1 is SGHDT and CDR2 YYEEEE. CDR3: CASSFRPFGQADQPQHF. The CDR3 coding sequence is TGTGCCAGCAGCTTTCGACCCTTTGGACAGGCGGATCAGCCCCAGCATTTT.

The chain is built from TRBV5-1 and TRBJ1-2; no definite D call. This CDR3 is 14 amino acids long. V lost 5 bases, J lost 6 bases, and 17 bases lay in between. Per the germline V gene, CDR1 is SGHRS and CDR2 is YFSETQ. In DNA form, the CDR3 reads TGCGCCAGCAGTAGGGCAGACAAGAGGGATGGCTACACCTTC. It specifies CASSRADKRDGYTF.

V is TRBV2 and J is TRBJ2-1; D uncertain. V was clipped by 3 bases and J by 6 bases, with 6 bases between them. The CDR3 has 12 amino acids. In germline, CDR1 is SNHLY, CDR2 FYNNEI. The CDR3, as DNA: TGTGCCAGCAGTGAGGGCCGCAATGAGCAGTTCTTC. Protein product: CASSEGRNEQFF.